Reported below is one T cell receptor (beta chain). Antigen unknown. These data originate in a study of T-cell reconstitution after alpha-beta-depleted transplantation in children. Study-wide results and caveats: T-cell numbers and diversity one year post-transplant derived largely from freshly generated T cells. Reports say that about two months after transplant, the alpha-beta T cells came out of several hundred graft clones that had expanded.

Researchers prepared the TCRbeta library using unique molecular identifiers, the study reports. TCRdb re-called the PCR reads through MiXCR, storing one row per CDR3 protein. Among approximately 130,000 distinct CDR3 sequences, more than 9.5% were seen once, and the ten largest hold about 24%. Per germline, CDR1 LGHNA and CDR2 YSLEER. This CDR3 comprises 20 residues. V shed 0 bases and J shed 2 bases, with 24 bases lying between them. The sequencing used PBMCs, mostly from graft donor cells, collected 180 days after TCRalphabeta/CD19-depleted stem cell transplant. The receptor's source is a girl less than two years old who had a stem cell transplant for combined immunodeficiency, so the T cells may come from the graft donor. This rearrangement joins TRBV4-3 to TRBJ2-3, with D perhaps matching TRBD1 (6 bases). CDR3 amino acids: CASSQDKGAPYRAITDTQYF. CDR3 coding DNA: TGCGCCAGCAGCCAAGATAAAGGGGCTCCTTACAGGGCCATCACAGATACGCAGTATTTT.